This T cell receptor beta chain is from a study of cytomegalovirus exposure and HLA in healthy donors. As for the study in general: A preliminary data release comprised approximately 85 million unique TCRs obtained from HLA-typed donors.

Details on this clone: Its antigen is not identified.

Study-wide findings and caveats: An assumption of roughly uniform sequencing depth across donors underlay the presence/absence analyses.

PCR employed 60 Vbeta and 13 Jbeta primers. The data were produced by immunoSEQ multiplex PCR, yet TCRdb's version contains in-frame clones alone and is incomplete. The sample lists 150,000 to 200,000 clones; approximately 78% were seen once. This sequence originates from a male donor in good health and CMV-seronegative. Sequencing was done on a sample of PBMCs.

CDR3 nucleotides: TGTGCCATCACGACGGGCGGGGGAGCCTACGAGCAGTACTTC. It encodes CAITTGGGAYEQYF. The chain recombines TRBV10-3 with TRBJ2-7, with 7 nucleotides matching TRBD2. V shed 7 bases and J 2 bases; nucleotides not matched to a gene: 8. CDR3 length equals 14 residues. Germline V CDR1 and CDR2: ENHRY, SYGVKD.